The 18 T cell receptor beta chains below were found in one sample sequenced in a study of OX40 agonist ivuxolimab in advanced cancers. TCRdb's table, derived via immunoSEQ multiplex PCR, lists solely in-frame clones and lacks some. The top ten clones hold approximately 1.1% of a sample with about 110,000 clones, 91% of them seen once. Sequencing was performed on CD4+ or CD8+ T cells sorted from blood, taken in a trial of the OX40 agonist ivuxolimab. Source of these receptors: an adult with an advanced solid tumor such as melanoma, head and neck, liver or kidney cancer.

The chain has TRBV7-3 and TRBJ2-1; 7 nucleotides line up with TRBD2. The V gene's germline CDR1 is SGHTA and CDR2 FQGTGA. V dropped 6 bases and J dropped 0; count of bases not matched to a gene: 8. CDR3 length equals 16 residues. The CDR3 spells CASSNLAASSYNEQFF. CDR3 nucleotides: TGTGCCAGCAGTAATCTAGCGGCCAGCTCCTACAATGAGCAGTTCTTC. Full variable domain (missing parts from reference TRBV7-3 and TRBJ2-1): GAGVSQTPSNKVTEKGKYVELRCDPISGHTALYWYRQSLGQGPEFLIYFQGTGAADDSGLPNDRFFAVRPEGSVSTLKIQRTERGDSAVYLCASSNLAASSYNEQFFGPGTRLTVL.

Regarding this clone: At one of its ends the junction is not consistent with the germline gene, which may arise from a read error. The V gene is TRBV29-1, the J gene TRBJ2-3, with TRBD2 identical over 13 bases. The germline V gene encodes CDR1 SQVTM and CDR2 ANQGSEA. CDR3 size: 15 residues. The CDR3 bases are TGCAGCGTTGAAGGGACTAGCGGGAGCAAAGATACGCAGTATTTT. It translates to CSVEGTSGSKDTQYF.

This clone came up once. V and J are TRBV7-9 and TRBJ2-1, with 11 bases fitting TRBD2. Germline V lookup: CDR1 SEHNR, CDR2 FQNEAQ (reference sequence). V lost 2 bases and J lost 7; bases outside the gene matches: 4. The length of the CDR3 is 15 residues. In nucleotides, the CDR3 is TGTGCCAGCAGCTTAACTAGCGGGAGATGGAATGAGCAGTTCTTC. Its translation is CASSLTSGRWNEQFF.

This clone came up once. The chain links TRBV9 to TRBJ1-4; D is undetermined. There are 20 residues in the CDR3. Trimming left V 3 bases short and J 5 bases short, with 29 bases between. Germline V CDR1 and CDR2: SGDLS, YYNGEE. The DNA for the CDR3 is TGTGCCAGCAGCGCGGACCACGGGAAGGGCCAACTAAGGGCAAATGAAAAACTGTTTTTT. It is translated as CASSADHGKGQLRANEKLFF.

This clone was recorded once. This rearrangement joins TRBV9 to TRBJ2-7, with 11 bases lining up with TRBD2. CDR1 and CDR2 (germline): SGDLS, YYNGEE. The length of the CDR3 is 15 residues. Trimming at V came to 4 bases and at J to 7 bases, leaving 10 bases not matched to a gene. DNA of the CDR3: TGTGCCAGCAGCTCCGGTACTAGCGGGGGTTGGGAGCAGTACTTC. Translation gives CASSSGTSGGWEQYF.

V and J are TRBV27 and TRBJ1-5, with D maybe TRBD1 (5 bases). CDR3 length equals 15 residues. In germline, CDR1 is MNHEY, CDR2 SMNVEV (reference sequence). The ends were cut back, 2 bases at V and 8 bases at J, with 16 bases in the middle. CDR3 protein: CASSLGQGLSEPQHF. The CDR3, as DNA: TGTGCCAGCAGTTTAGGTCAGGGTCTTTCAGAGCCCCAGCATTTT.

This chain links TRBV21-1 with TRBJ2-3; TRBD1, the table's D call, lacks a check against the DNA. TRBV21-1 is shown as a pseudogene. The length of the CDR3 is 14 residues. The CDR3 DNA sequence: TGTGCCAGCGGCCGTAGGGGGAGAACCGATACGCAGTATTTT. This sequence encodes CASGRRGRTDTQYF.

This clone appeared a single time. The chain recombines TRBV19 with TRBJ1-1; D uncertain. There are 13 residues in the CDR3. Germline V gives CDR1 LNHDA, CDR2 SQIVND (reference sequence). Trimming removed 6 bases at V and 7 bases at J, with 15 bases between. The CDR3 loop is CASSLTGRYEAFF. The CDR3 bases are TGTGCCAGTAGCCTTACGGGTAGATATGAAGCTTTCTTT.

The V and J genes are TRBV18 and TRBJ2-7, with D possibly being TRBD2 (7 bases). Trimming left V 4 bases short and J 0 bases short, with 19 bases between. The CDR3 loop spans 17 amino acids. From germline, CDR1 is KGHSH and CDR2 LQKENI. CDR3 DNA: TGTGCCAGCTCACTGGGTCCCGGGGGGCGGGCCTCCTACGAGCAGTACTTC. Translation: CASSLGPGGRASYEQYF.

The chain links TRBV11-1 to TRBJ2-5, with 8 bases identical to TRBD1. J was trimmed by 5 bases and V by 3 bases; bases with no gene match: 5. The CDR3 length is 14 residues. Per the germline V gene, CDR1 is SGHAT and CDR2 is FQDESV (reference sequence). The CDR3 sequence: CASSFGRGLETQYF. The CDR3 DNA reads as TGTGCCAGCAGCTTCGGCAGGGGGCTGGAGACCCAGTACTTC.

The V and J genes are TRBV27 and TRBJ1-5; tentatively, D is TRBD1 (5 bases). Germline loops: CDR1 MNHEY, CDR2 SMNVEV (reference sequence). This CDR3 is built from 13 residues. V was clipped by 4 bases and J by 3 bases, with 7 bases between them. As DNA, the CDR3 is TGTGCCAGCAGTTGGACATTCAATCAGCCCCAGCATTTT. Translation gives CASSWTFNQPQHF.

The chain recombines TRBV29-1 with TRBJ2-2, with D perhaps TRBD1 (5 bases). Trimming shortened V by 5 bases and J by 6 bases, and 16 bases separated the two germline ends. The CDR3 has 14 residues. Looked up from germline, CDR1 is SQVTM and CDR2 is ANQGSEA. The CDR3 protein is CSVRRQGGSGELFF. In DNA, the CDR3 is TGCAGCGTTCGACGGCAGGGTGGATCCGGGGAGCTGTTTTTT.

For the CDR3, the DNA is TGTGCCAGCAGCGTAGACTACTACTTCTACAATGAGCAGTTCTTC. Protein sequence: CASSVDYYFYNEQFF. The chain uses TRBV7-2 and TRBJ2-1, with D tentatively TRBD2 (5 bases). The germline gives CDR1 SGHTA, CDR2 FQGNSA. V gave up 5 bases and J gave up 3 bases, with 14 bases separating them. The CDR3 covers 15 residues.

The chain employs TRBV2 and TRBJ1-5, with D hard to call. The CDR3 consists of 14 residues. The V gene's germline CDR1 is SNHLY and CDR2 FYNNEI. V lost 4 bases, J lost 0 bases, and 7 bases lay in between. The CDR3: CASSGLYSNQPQHF. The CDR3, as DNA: TGTGCCAGCAGTGGTCTGTATAGCAATCAGCCCCAGCATTTT.

This CDR3 reads CAWSDRAGQPQHF. DNA of the CDR3: TGTGCCTGGAGTGACCGGGCTGGTCAGCCCCAGCATTTT. The gene calls are TRBV30 and TRBJ1-5; D is uncertain. This CDR3 spans 13 amino acids. Germline-derived CDR1 and CDR2 are GTSNPN and SVGIG (reference sequence). The V end lost 1 base, the J end lost 6 bases, and 10 bases lay between the germline ends.

The CDR3 bases are TGTGCCAGCAGTGCCCCACAGGTCCTGTACTTC. It is translated as CASSAPQVLYF. The chain couples TRBV28 to TRBJ2-7; TRBD1 might be the D (5 bases). The CDR3 extends over 11 amino acids. Between the trimmed V and J ends, which lost 5 bases and 12 bases, there was a span of 14 bases. Germline-derived CDR1 and CDR2 are MDHEN and SYDVKM. The full variable domain, completed using reference TRBV28 and TRBJ2-7, is DVKVTQSSRYLVKRTGEKVFLECVQDMDHENMFWYRQDPGLGLRLIYFSYDVKMKEKGDIPEGYSVSREKKERFSLILESASTNQTSMYLCASSAPQVLYFGPGTRLTVT.

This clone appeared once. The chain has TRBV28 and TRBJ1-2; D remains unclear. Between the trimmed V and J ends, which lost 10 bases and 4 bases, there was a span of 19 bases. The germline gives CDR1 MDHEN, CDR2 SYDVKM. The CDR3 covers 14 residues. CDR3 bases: TGTGCCACCCAGACCCCGGGCCTGGGCTATGGCTACACCTTC. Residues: CATQTPGLGYGYTF.

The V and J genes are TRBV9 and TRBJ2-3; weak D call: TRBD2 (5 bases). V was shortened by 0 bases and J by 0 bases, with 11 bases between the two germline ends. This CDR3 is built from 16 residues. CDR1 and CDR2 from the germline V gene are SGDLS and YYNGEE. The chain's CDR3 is CASSVVGIPSTDTQYF. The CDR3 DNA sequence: TGTGCCAGCAGCGTAGTCGGGATACCTAGCACAGATACGCAGTATTTT.